This T cell receptor (beta chain) was obtained from a study of blood T cell repertoires in COVID-19. Here immunoSEQ multiplex PCR was the method, and the copy in TCRdb shows in-frame clones only, minus some. The repertoire holds fewer than 200,000 clones, with 88% as singletons. The sequenced material came from PBMCs or T cells enriched from blood (not recorded which). The receptor was isolated from a woman aged 18-30 years who had recovered from COVID-19.

The DNA for the CDR3 is TGTGCCAGCGGAAGGACAGTAAACTATGGCTACACCTTC. Translated, it gives CASGRTVNYGYTF. The chain carries TRBV6-5 and TRBJ1-2; weak D call: TRBD1 (6 bases). The V and J ends lost 8 bases and 2 bases respectively, with 12 bases between them. Germline-derived CDR1 and CDR2 are MNHEY and SVGAGI. The CDR3 consists of 13 residues.